The sequence of this T cell receptor (beta chain) was determined in a study of T cell responses to AZD1222 COVID-19 vaccine. Profiling relied on immunoSEQ multiplex PCR, and the TCRdb table lists in-frame clones only, not all of them. The sample has 80,000 to 90,000 clones, 85% to 90% seen once; the top ten hold roughly 5.2%. The CDR3 totals 14 residues. V shed 3 bases, J shed 4 bases, and the junction held 2 bases outside the gene matches. Per germline, CDR1 SGHNT and CDR2 YYREEE (reference sequence). The source of this sequence is an adult who received the AZD1222 COVID-19 vaccine. The sample in question was peripheral blood, obtained 28 days after the second AZD1222 dose. V is TRBV5-4 and J is TRBJ2-1, with 9 bases aligning to TRBD1. The CDR3 sequence is CASSSTGGYNEQFF. The DNA of the CDR3 is TGTGCCAGCAGCTCGACAGGGGGGTACAATGAGCAGTTCTTC.